A selection of T cell receptor beta chains follows, all from one sample in a study of human T cells and chemical hapten exposure. TCRdb reprocessed the 5' RACE reads with MiXCR, giving one entry per CDR3 protein. The data contain 110,000 or so distinct CDR3 sequences, approximately 19% of them singletons. The receptor set was obtained from a human donor in good health. Both conserved end residues are part of each CDR3. The D gene is left open where the match is weak. Rows may omit the clone size; those that give it use once, few, many or a size class.

V gene: TRBV28
clone size: NA
D gene: NA
J gene: TRBJ1-5
CDR3 DNA: TGTGCCAGCAGTTTGGCCAGGCAAGGGCGAAGGCCCCAGCATTTT
CDR3 protein: CASSLARQGRRPQHF

V gene: TRBV19
clone size: once
D gene: NA
J gene: TRBJ2-1
CDR3 DNA: TGTGCCAGTAAGGACGCCCTGGTGCAAGGCAATGAGCAGTTCTTC
CDR3 protein: CASKDALVQGNEQFF

V gene: TRBV6-6
clone size: many
D gene: TRBD1
J gene: TRBJ2-3
CDR3 DNA: TGTGCCAGCAGTTCGACAGGGAGCACAGATACGCAGTATTTT
CDR3 protein: CASSSTGSTDTQYF

V gene: TRBV28
clone size: NA
D gene: NA
J gene: TRBJ1-4
CDR3 DNA: TGTGCCAGCGGTGGGAAAGGGGAGGCGGGAGAAAAACTGTTTTTT
CDR3 protein: CASGGKGEAGEKLFF

V gene: TRBV27
clone size: NA
D gene: TRBD1
J gene: TRBJ1-2
CDR3 DNA: TGTGCCAGCAGTCGACGACAGGGCCATAACTATGGCTACACCTTC
CDR3 protein: CASSRRQGHNYGYTF

V gene: TRBV18
clone size: NA
D gene: NA
J gene: TRBJ2-5
CDR3 DNA: TGTGCCAGCTCACCGTTCGGAGCCCGGGAGACCCAGTACTTC
CDR3 protein: CASSPFGARETQYF

V gene: TRBV20-1
clone size: NA
D gene: NA
J gene: TRBJ2-3
CDR3 DNA: TGCAGTGCTAGAGTAGGTTTAGGCACAGATACGCAGTATTTT
CDR3 protein: CSARVGLGTDTQYF

V gene: TRBV4-1
clone size: NA
D gene: NA
J gene: TRBJ2-4
CDR3 DNA: TGCGCCAGCAGCCAAGAGGGCCTGAAATGGCACATTCAGTACTTC
CDR3 protein: CASSQEGLKWHIQYF

V gene: TRBV7-3
clone size: NA
D gene: NA
J gene: TRBJ2-5
CDR3 DNA: TGTGCCAGCAGCTTAACGTCGGGCGTCCAAGAGACCCAGTACTTC
CDR3 protein: CASSLTSGVQETQYF

V gene: TRBV25-1
clone size: few
D gene: TRBD1
J gene: TRBJ2-7
CDR3 DNA: TGTGCCGGACAGGGGGATTCCTACGAGCAGTACTTC
CDR3 protein: CAGQGDSYEQYF

V gene: TRBV4-2
clone size: NA
D gene: TRBD2
J gene: TRBJ2-1
CDR3 DNA: TGTGCCAGCAGCCAAGAGGACCTAGCGGGAATCAATGAGCAGTTCTTC
CDR3 protein: CASSQEDLAGINEQFF

V gene: TRBV7-7
clone size: many
D gene: NA
J gene: TRBJ2-2
CDR3 DNA: TGTGCTAGCAGCTCTGGACTGAATGCGAACACCGGGGAGCTGTTTTTT
CDR3 protein: CASSSGLNANTGELFF

V gene: TRBV6-4
clone size: NA
D gene: TRBD1
J gene: TRBJ1-5
CDR3 DNA: TGTGCCAGCAGTGAAACAGGGGAAGGCAATCAGCCCCAGCATTTT
CDR3 protein: CASSETGEGNQPQHF

V gene: TRBV2
clone size: many
D gene: NA
J gene: TRBJ2-3
CDR3 DNA: TGTGCCAGCAGTTCGGTTGCGGGCGCGAGCACAGATACGCAGTATTTT
CDR3 protein: CASSSVAGASTDTQYF

V gene: TRBV6-5
clone size: few
D gene: TRBD1
J gene: TRBJ1-5
CDR3 DNA: TGTGCCAGCAGTCGTTCGGGACAGGGCAGCAATCAGCCCCAGCATTTT
CDR3 protein: CASSRSGQGSNQPQHF

V gene: TRBV4-1
clone size: NA
D gene: NA
J gene: TRBJ2-3
CDR3 DNA: TGCGCCAGCAGCCAAGACACGCGGAGAGAAGTCCCAGATACGCAGTATTTT
CDR3 protein: CASSQDTRREVPDTQYF

V gene: TRBV28
clone size: NA
D gene: TRBD2
J gene: TRBJ2-5
CDR3 DNA: TGTGCCAGCAGTTTAATGGTAGCGGGGAAGGCAGAGACCCAGTACTTC
CDR3 protein: CASSLMVAGKAETQYF

V gene: TRBV3-1
clone size: few
D gene: NA
J gene: TRBJ2-6
CDR3 DNA: TGTGCCAGCAGCCAAGGATCTTATGGCGAAGGGGCCAACGTCCTGACTTTC
CDR3 protein: CASSQGSYGEGANVLTF

V gene: TRBV7-2
clone size: few
D gene: TRBD2
J gene: TRBJ2-3
CDR3 DNA: TGTGCCAGCAGCTCGGGACTAGCTACAGATACGCAGTATTTT
CDR3 protein: CASSSGLATDTQYF

V gene: TRBV12-3/TRBV12-4
clone size: few
D gene: TRBD1
J gene: TRBJ1-2
CDR3 DNA: TGTGCCAGCAGTCTCCAGGGGGCAGGGGGCTACACCTTC
CDR3 protein: CASSLQGAGGYTF

V gene: TRBV24-1
clone size: few
D gene: TRBD2
J gene: TRBJ2-2
CDR3 DNA: TGTGCCACCAGTGGACCGAGGGGAGCGGGAGATAGAAACACCGGGGAGCTGTTTTTT
CDR3 protein: CATSGPRGAGDRNTGELFF

V gene: TRBV28
clone size: NA
D gene: NA
J gene: TRBJ2-7
CDR3 DNA: TGTGCCAGCAGTTTCACCTTGCAGCGGACCTCCTACGAGCAGTACTTC
CDR3 protein: CASSFTLQRTSYEQYF

V gene: TRBV20-1
clone size: few
D gene: TRBD1
J gene: TRBJ1-6
CDR3 DNA: TGCAGTGCTAGACGGGATTTCAGGGGGCGCTTGGACAGGACGTCACCCCTCCACTTT
CDR3 protein: CSARRDFRGRLDRTSPLHF

V gene: TRBV7-3
clone size: NA
D gene: TRBD2
J gene: TRBJ2-3
CDR3 DNA: TGTGCCAGCAGCTTAGATAGCGGGAGTTTCACAGATACGCAGTATTTT
CDR3 protein: CASSLDSGSFTDTQYF

V gene: TRBV11-1
clone size: NA
D gene: NA
J gene: TRBJ1-6
CDR3 DNA: TGTGCCAGCAGCCCAGGACGGCGCTCCTATAATTCACCCCTCCACTTT
CDR3 protein: CASSPGRRSYNSPLHF

V gene: TRBV3-1
clone size: few
D gene: NA
J gene: TRBJ1-5
CDR3 DNA: TGTGCCAGCAGCCAAGATATCCTTCCTGGTCAGCCCCAGCATTTT
CDR3 protein: CASSQDILPGQPQHF

V gene: TRBV27
clone size: few
D gene: TRBD1
J gene: TRBJ2-5
CDR3 DNA: TGTGCCAGCAGTCTCAAATGGACAGGGCCTGCGCAAGAGACCCAGTACTTC
CDR3 protein: CASSLKWTGPAQETQYF

V gene: TRBV28
clone size: NA
D gene: NA
J gene: TRBJ1-2
CDR3 DNA: TGTGCCAGCAGTTTACAGAGGACCAACTATGGCTACACCTTC
CDR3 protein: CASSLQRTNYGYTF

V gene: TRBV10-2
clone size: few
D gene: NA
J gene: TRBJ1-3
CDR3 DNA: TGCGCCAGCAGTGAAGGTGGAAACACCATATATTTT
CDR3 protein: CASSEGGNTIYF

V gene: TRBV20-1
clone size: few
D gene: TRBD2
J gene: TRBJ2-1
CDR3 DNA: TGCAGTGCTAGAGGGGGGGGGAACTCCTACAATGAGCAGTTCTTC
CDR3 protein: CSARGGGNSYNEQFF

V gene: TRBV12-3/TRBV12-4
clone size: NA
D gene: NA
J gene: TRBJ1-5
CDR3 DNA: TGTGCCAGCAGTTTAAGGGGCCTGGGCAATCAGCCCCAGCATTTT
CDR3 protein: CASSLRGLGNQPQHF

V gene: TRBV11-3
clone size: few
D gene: NA
J gene: TRBJ2-1
CDR3 DNA: TGTGCCAGCAGCCCAAACAGGGTCCTTAGCTCCTACAATGAGCAGTTCTTC
CDR3 protein: CASSPNRVLSSYNEQFF

V gene: TRBV5-1
clone size: few
D gene: NA
J gene: TRBJ1-2
CDR3 DNA: TGCGCCAGCAGCCCCTCGACAGTACCTGTCTATGGCTACACCTTC
CDR3 protein: CASSPSTVPVYGYTF

V gene: TRBV7-2
clone size: few
D gene: TRBD2
J gene: TRBJ2-7
CDR3 DNA: TGTGCCAGCAGCTTCGGGGGGGCATCCTACGAGCAGTACTTC
CDR3 protein: CASSFGGASYEQYF

V gene: TRBV27
clone size: few
D gene: TRBD1
J gene: TRBJ2-7
CDR3 DNA: TGTGCCAGCAGTTCCGGGACAGGGGGTGGGTACGAGCAGTACTTC
CDR3 protein: CASSSGTGGGYEQYF

V gene: TRBV6-6
clone size: few
D gene: TRBD2
J gene: TRBJ2-7
CDR3 DNA: TGTGCCAGCAGTTACTCGCAACTAGCGGGAGTTTACGAGCAGTACTTC
CDR3 protein: CASSYSQLAGVYEQYF

V gene: TRBV5-1
clone size: few
D gene: NA
J gene: TRBJ1-5
CDR3 DNA: TGCGCCAGCAGCTTGGCCCCGCGACAGCCCCAGCATTTT
CDR3 protein: CASSLAPRQPQHF

V gene: TRBV2
clone size: NA
D gene: NA
J gene: TRBJ2-3
CDR3 DNA: TGTGCCAGCAGGTTGGAAGTGGTGGCAGATACGCAGTATTTT
CDR3 protein: CASRLEVVADTQYF

V gene: TRBV6-5
clone size: NA
D gene: TRBD1
J gene: TRBJ2-7
CDR3 DNA: TGTGCCAGCAGTTACCCTTCCGGGACAGGGGGTACCGAGCAGTACTTC
CDR3 protein: CASSYPSGTGGTEQYF

V gene: TRBV4-2
clone size: NA
D gene: NA
J gene: TRBJ1-4
CDR3 DNA: TGTGCCAGCAGCCAAGGGGGGGCGGATGAAAAACTGTTTTTT
CDR3 protein: CASSQGGADEKLFF

V gene: TRBV6-5
clone size: few
D gene: TRBD2
J gene: TRBJ2-2
CDR3 DNA: TGTGCCAGCAGTTACGCTAAAGCGGGAACCGGGGAGCTGTTTTTT
CDR3 protein: CASSYAKAGTGELFF

V gene: TRBV20-1
clone size: few
D gene: NA
J gene: TRBJ2-7
CDR3 DNA: TGCAGTGCCCTAGGGTCCCACTCCTACGAGCAGTACTTC
CDR3 protein: CSALGSHSYEQYF

V gene: TRBV6-5
clone size: few
D gene: NA
J gene: TRBJ1-1
CDR3 DNA: TGTGCCAGCACCCACGCCCGGGGGCGGACTGAAGCTTTCTTT
CDR3 protein: CASTHARGRTEAFF

V gene: TRBV28
clone size: NA
D gene: TRBD1
J gene: TRBJ2-7
CDR3 DNA: TGTGCCAGCTCGTCCGGGACAGGGTCTGTGGAGCAGTACTTC
CDR3 protein: CASSSGTGSVEQYF

V gene: TRBV15
clone size: NA
D gene: TRBD2
J gene: TRBJ2-3
CDR3 DNA: TGTGCCTCAGGGCGGCGGGAGAGCACAGATACGCAGTATTTT
CDR3 protein: CASGRRESTDTQYF

V gene: TRBV7-3
clone size: NA
D gene: NA
J gene: TRBJ2-1
CDR3 DNA: TGTGCCAGCAGCTCCCTAGGGGGGTCCTACAATGAGCAGTTCTTC
CDR3 protein: CASSSLGGSYNEQFF

V gene: TRBV11-2
clone size: few
D gene: NA
J gene: TRBJ1-2
CDR3 DNA: TGTGCCAGCAGCTTAGGTCATCGGAGCTCCGATTATGGCTACACCTTC
CDR3 protein: CASSLGHRSSDYGYTF

V gene: TRBV7-8
clone size: NA
D gene: TRBD2
J gene: TRBJ2-1
CDR3 DNA: TGTGCCAGCAGCCCCGCTAGCGGGAGGGCTGGGGTTCGGAATGAGCAGTTCTTC
CDR3 protein: CASSPASGRAGVRNEQFF

V gene: TRBV28
clone size: NA
D gene: NA
J gene: TRBJ2-7
CDR3 DNA: TGTGCCAGCAGTCGAGACAGGTCTGAGGACTACGAGCAGTACTTC
CDR3 protein: CASSRDRSEDYEQYF

V gene: TRBV28
clone size: NA
D gene: NA
J gene: TRBJ1-5
CDR3 DNA: TGTGCCAGCAGTTTATTTGCCGGGGGACAGCCCCAGCATTTT
CDR3 protein: CASSLFAGGQPQHF

V gene: TRBV7-3
clone size: few
D gene: TRBD1
J gene: TRBJ1-6
CDR3 DNA: TGTGCCAGCAGCCCAGACAGGGGTTCACCCCTCCACTTT
CDR3 protein: CASSPDRGSPLHF

V gene: TRBV4-2
clone size: NA
D gene: NA
J gene: TRBJ2-7
CDR3 DNA: TGTGCCAGCAGCCAAGATTTGCGGGGCCACTACGAGCAGTACTTC
CDR3 protein: CASSQDLRGHYEQYF

V gene: TRBV27
clone size: NA
D gene: NA
J gene: TRBJ1-4
CDR3 DNA: TGTGCCAGCAGTTTATCCTTCAGGGTTAATGAAAAACTGTTTTTT
CDR3 protein: CASSLSFRVNEKLFF

V gene: TRBV29-1
clone size: many
D gene: NA
J gene: TRBJ2-2
CDR3 DNA: TGCAGCGTTGAAGGAGGGAGGACGGCCGGGGAGCTGTTTTTT
CDR3 protein: CSVEGGRTAGELFF

V gene: TRBV7-9
clone size: few
D gene: NA
J gene: TRBJ1-5
CDR3 DNA: TGTGCCAGCAGCCCAGGCGACGGTGGGATGAGGCAGCCCCAGCATTTT
CDR3 protein: CASSPGDGGMRQPQHF

V gene: TRBV29-1
clone size: few
D gene: NA
J gene: TRBJ2-7
CDR3 DNA: TGCAGCGTTCCCCCCGAGCAGTACTTC
CDR3 protein: CSVPPEQYF

V gene: TRBV20-1
clone size: NA
D gene: TRBD1
J gene: TRBJ1-5
CDR3 DNA: TGCAGTGCCAGGACAGGGGTCTATCAGCCCCAGCATTTT
CDR3 protein: CSARTGVYQPQHF